Shown below are 24 T cell receptor beta chains from a single sample sequenced in a study of T cell clones after liver transplantation. The assay was immunoSEQ multiplex PCR, and TCRdb's table has in-frame clones only and misses some. The sample records about 80,000 clones, 65% to 85% being singletons. Material: CD4+ T cells from blood, obtained approximately 3.5 years after liver transplant. These receptors were taken from a human patient who received a liver transplant. Some of the T cells might come from the graft donor.

The chain has TRBV7-2 and TRBJ1-4, with 8 bases matching TRBD1. The CDR3 has 15 amino acids. V dropped 5 bases and J dropped 6; count of bases not matched to a gene: 8. CDR1 and CDR2 from the germline V gene are SGHTA and FQGNSA. This CDR3 reads CASSLDRGPYEKLFF. As DNA, the CDR3 is TGTGCCAGCAGCCTTGACAGGGGACCGTATGAAAAACTGTTTTTT.

The chain combines TRBV5-1 with TRBJ1-2; D unresolved. Trimming removed 1 base at V and 1 base at J, with 11 bases between. The CDR3 is made up of 15 amino acids. CDR1 is SGHRS, CDR2 YFSETQ, per germline. The CDR3 is CASSLTADVNYGYTF. CDR3 nucleotides: TGCGCCAGCAGCTTGACAGCGGACGTTAACTATGGCTACACCTTC.

Here the CDR3 DNA reads TGCGCCAGCAGCCCCTCAAGTAGCGGGAGGGCGAATGAGCAGTTCTTC. Protein: CASSPSSSGRANEQFF. The chain has TRBV4-1 and TRBJ2-1; 11 bases fit TRBD2. In germline, CDR1 is MGHRA, CDR2 YSYEKL. V trimming: 4 bases; J trimming: 7 bases; junction bases outside the gene matches: 9. The CDR3 sequence is 16 residues long.

The chain employs TRBV7-2 and TRBJ1-5; D gene unclear. Deletions cut 3 bases from V and 4 bases from J, with 10 bases between. CDR3 length: 14 amino acids. Germline loops: CDR1 SGHTA, CDR2 FQGNSA. The CDR3 DNA reads TGTGCCAGCAGCTTGAGGGATTCGAATCAGCCCCAGCATTTT. Residues: CASSLRDSNQPQHF.

To note about this clone: Other DNA sequences of this sample code for an identical CDR3. This chain uses TRBV27 with TRBJ1-5, with unresolved D. The germline V and J ends were trimmed by 2 bases and 2 bases, with 7 bases remaining between them. Germline-derived CDR1 and CDR2 are MNHEY and SMNVEV (reference sequence). This CDR3 is built from 14 residues. CDR3 region: CASSLGRGNQPQHF. As DNA, the CDR3 is TGTGCCAGCAGTTTAGGAAGGGGCAATCAGCCCCAGCATTTT.

This chain joins TRBV7-6 and TRBJ2-2, with 10 positions matching TRBD2. The CDR3 loop spans 16 amino acids. Germline CDR1 and CDR2: SGHVS and FNYEAQ. Unmatched junction bases numbered 6, after V lost 4 bases and J lost 4 bases. CDR3 residues: CASSSQREGLTGELFF. The CDR3 DNA follows: TGTGCCAGCAGCTCTCAGCGGGAGGGCCTCACCGGGGAGCTGTTTTTT.

The rearrangement links TRBV2 to TRBJ1-1, with D possibly being TRBD1 (5 bases). The CDR3 loop spans 14 amino acids. Trimming left V 5 bases short and J 0 bases short, with 10 bases between. Per the germline V gene, CDR1 is SNHLY and CDR2 is FYNNEI. In nucleotides, the CDR3 is TGTGCCAGCAGTTTCCGGACATTGAACACTGAAGCTTTCTTT. Its translation: CASSFRTLNTEAFF.

This clone occurred once. V usage is TRBV28 and J usage is TRBJ2-2, with 7 bases matching TRBD1. Germline V gene data show CDR1 as MDHEN and CDR2 as SYDVKM. This CDR3 comprises 15 residues. Trimming cost V 6 bases and J 2 bases; bases outside gene matches: 6. The CDR3 nucleotides read TGTGCCAGCAGCAGGGACAGCCCTAACACCGGGGAGCTGTTTTTT. The encoded protein is CASSRDSPNTGELFF.

The CDR3 sequence is CASSTRTVYNEQFF. The DNA for the CDR3 is TGTGCCAGCAGCACTCGGACAGTATACAATGAGCAGTTCTTC. The chain joins TRBV14 to TRBJ2-1, with D tentatively TRBD1 (6 bases). CDR1 SGHDN and CDR2 FVKESK come from the germline V gene. Trimming shortened V by 5 bases and J by 4 bases, and 12 bases separated the two germline ends. The CDR3 runs 14 residues.

The rearrangement links TRBV25-1 to TRBJ2-7, with D perhaps matching TRBD1 (6 bases). The germline gives CDR1 MGHDK, CDR2 SYGVNS. This CDR3 region has 15 residues. V lost 1 base and J lost 4, with 14 bases in between. The CDR3: CASSESPYRAYEQYF. Written as DNA, the CDR3 is TGTGCCAGCAGTGAATCCCCCTACAGGGCGTACGAGCAGTACTTC.

This chain uses TRBV10-2 with TRBJ1-2; D is unclear. The V end was cut by 4 bases, the J end by 4 bases, with 13 bases between. The CDR3 covers 14 residues. The germline CDR1 and CDR2 sequences are WSHSY and SAAADI. The CDR3 is CASSGTLESYGYTF. CDR3 DNA sequence: TGCGCCAGCAGTGGGACCCTGGAGAGCTATGGCTACACCTTC.

This chain uses TRBV27 with TRBJ2-7; 8 bases match TRBD2. Germline V lookup: CDR1 MNHEY, CDR2 SMNVEV (reference sequence). This CDR3 is 16 amino acids long. V lost 2 bases, J lost 4 bases, and 10 bases stayed unmatched. CDR3 in DNA: TGTGCCAGCAGTTTAAAATCAGCGGGAGATGGATACGAGCAGTACTTC. It encodes CASSLKSAGDGYEQYF.

This clone came up once. V is TRBV27 and J is TRBJ1-5; D is possibly TRBD1 (6 bases). CDR1 and CDR2 (germline): MNHEY, SMNVEV (reference sequence). The CDR3 runs to 15 residues. V gave up 6 bases and J gave up 5 bases, with 17 bases separating them. CDR3 protein: CASREGGARYQPQHF. The CDR3 DNA reads TGTGCCAGCAGGGAAGGGGGGGCGAGGTATCAGCCCCAGCATTTT.

This chain connects TRBV11-2 to TRBJ2-3, with 7 bases that match TRBD2. This CDR3 comprises 15 residues. After removal of 8 bases from V and 2 bases from J, the junction contained 10 bases not matched to a gene. CDR1 is SGHAT and CDR2 is FQNNGV in the germline V gene. CDR3 bases: TGTGCCAGCTCCTTGGCGCGGGAGTCCACAGATACGCAGTATTTT. It yields the protein CASSLARESTDTQYF. The full variable domain, rest sourced from reference TRBV11-2 and TRBJ2-3, is EAGVAQSPRYKIIEKRQSVAFWCNPISGHATLYWYQQILGQGPKLLIQFQNNGVVDDSQLPKDRFSAERLKGVDSTLKIQPAKLEDSAVYLCASSLARESTDTQYFGPGTRLTVL.

This chain links TRBV19 with TRBJ1-5, with D perhaps matching TRBD1 (6 bases). Germline V gene lookup returns CDR1 LNHDA and CDR2 SQIVND (reference sequence). V was cut by 1 base and J by 2 bases, with 15 bases left in between. The CDR3 is 17 residues long. The CDR3: CASSIVSGRGRNQPQHF. Written as DNA, the CDR3 is TGTGCCAGTAGTATAGTGAGTGGTCGGGGGCGCAATCAGCCCCAGCATTTT.

The chain has TRBV27 and TRBJ2-7, with a weak D call TRBD2 (6 bases). Germline CDR1 and CDR2: MNHEY and SMNVEV (reference sequence). The CDR3 length is 15 residues. V was shortened by 2 bases and J by 2 bases, with 13 bases between the two germline ends. The CDR3 loop reads CASSLQASVAYEQYF. The CDR3 coding sequence is TGTGCCAGCAGTTTACAGGCTAGCGTCGCCTACGAGCAGTACTTC.

This clone was detected only a few times. This rearrangement joins TRBV9 to TRBJ1-5; no clear D. The CDR3 runs to 15 residues. CDR1 and CDR2 (germline): SGDLS, YYNGEE. Between the trimmed V and J ends, which lost 0 bases and 4 bases, there was a span of 11 bases. This CDR3 is CASSVATSGNQPQHF. In DNA, the CDR3 is TGTGCCAGCAGCGTAGCTACCTCGGGAAATCAGCCCCAGCATTTT.

Only a few counts were recorded for this clone. The rearrangement joins TRBV11-2 to TRBJ1-2; TRBD1 matches at 7 bases. CDR3 length equals 15 residues. Unmatched junction bases numbered 2, after V lost 1 base and J lost 0 bases. Germline values: CDR1 SGHAT, CDR2 FQNNGV. CDR3 residues: CASSLGTGANYGYTF. The DNA of the CDR3 is TGTGCCAGCAGCTTAGGGACAGGTGCTAACTATGGCTACACCTTC.

The CDR3 sequence: CASSIMGPGRLMNTEAFF. The CDR3 coding sequence is TGTGCCAGTAGTATCATGGGTCCAGGGCGTCTCATGAACACTGAAGCTTTCTTT. The chain employs TRBV19 and TRBJ1-1; D possibly corresponds to TRBD1 (5 bases). There are 18 residues in the CDR3. In germline, CDR1 is LNHDA, CDR2 SQIVND (reference sequence). V was cut by 3 bases and J by 0 bases, with 20 bases left in between.

This clone appeared a single time. This rearrangement joins TRBV5-1 to TRBJ2-1; 13 bases line up with TRBD2. The CDR3 extends over 15 amino acids. V was clipped by 4 bases and J by 8 bases; unmatched bases: 6. Per the germline V gene, CDR1 is SGHRS and CDR2 is YFSETQ. In DNA, the CDR3 is TGCGCCAGCAGCCGAGGGACTAGCGGGAACGATGAGCAGTTCTTC. It translates to CASSRGTSGNDEQFF.

The rearrangement joins TRBV29-1 to TRBJ1-1, with 11 bases matching TRBD1. V was clipped by 7 bases and J by 7 bases; unmatched bases: 11. This CDR3 has 14 amino acids. Germline V gene sequence: CDR1 SQVTM, CDR2 ANQGSEA. The CDR3 DNA reads as TGCAGCGCTCGGGACAGGGGGATTTTGGGTGAAGCTTTCTTT. Translation gives CSARDRGILGEAFF.

The chain combines TRBV5-1 with TRBJ1-2; D is possibly TRBD1 (6 bases). The CDR3 loop spans 14 amino acids. Trimming left V 4 bases short and J 1 base short, with 11 bases between. Germline V CDR1 and CDR2: SGHRS, YFSETQ. CDR3 amino acids: CASSTQQGNYGYTF. The CDR3 DNA sequence: TGCGCCAGCAGCACGCAACAGGGTAACTATGGCTACACCTTC.

The chain has TRBV12-5 and TRBJ2-1; D call uncertain. CDR1 is LGHNT, CDR2 FRNRAP, per germline. There are 11 residues in the CDR3. Trimming left V 7 bases short and J 5 bases short, with 6 bases between. The CDR3 nucleotides are TGTGCTAGTGCCCGGAACAATGAGCAGTTCTTC. The encoded protein is CASARNNEQFF. The full variable domain, its missing parts supplied by reference TRBV12-5 and TRBJ2-1, is DARVTQTPRHKVTEMGQEVTMRCQPILGHNTVFWYRQTMMQGLELLAYFRNRAPLDDSGMPKDRFSAEMPDATLATLKIQPSEPRDSAVYFCASARNNEQFFGPGTRLTVL.

This chain links TRBV5-1 with TRBJ2-2; 9 bases map to TRBD1. Germline CDR1 reads SGHRS; CDR2 reads YFSETQ. Losses at the gene ends were 4 bases for V and 7 bases for J; bases not matched to a gene: 11. This CDR3 is 16 amino acids long. The CDR3 DNA reads as TGCGCCAGCAGCCAGTCCGGGACAGGGAGACTCGGGGAGCTGTTTTTT. Encoded protein: CASSQSGTGRLGELFF.